This paragraph reports one T cell receptor (beta chain). Russia was home to the donors, healthy Caucasian individuals aged about 6 to 90. The sample comes from a study of blood T cells in healthy people across ages. A second roughly 6 to 11 cycle PCR used barcoded and J-beta primers. TCRdb used MiXCR to reprocess the 5' RACE reads, holding one entry per CDR3 protein. The table includes approximately 810,000 distinct CDR3 sequences, about 28% detected once. The CDR3 consists of 13 residues. Germline trimming cut 5 bases from V and 7 bases from J; bases unmatched to any gene: 7. Looked up from germline, CDR1 is MNHEY and CDR2 is SMNVEV (reference sequence).

The chain uses TRBV27 and TRBJ1-1, with TRBD1 matching 7 bases. This receptor was obtained from a woman of 80 years or more in good health. Sequenced material: blood. DNA for the CDR3: TGTGCCAGCAGTCGAACCGGGACAGATGAAGCTTTCTTT. Amino acids: CASSRTGTDEAFF.